This T cell receptor (beta chain) was sequenced during a study of T cell repertoires in cytomegalovirus infection. Study overall: Indications of both CMV infection and matching HLA type were provided by public TCR beta signatures.

A word on this clonotype: Its antigen remains unidentified. Sequence at one end of the junction differs from germline and may be a read error.

Study-level findings and limits: CMV-specific TCR beta clonotypes restricted by HLA-C dominated the ex vivo response. The study identified carriers of CMV plus the relevant HLA from cumulative public TCR beta family frequency.

CDR3 size: 19 residues. Germline V lookup: CDR1 SSHAT, CDR2 FNYEAQ (reference sequence). TCRdb passed the reads through MiXCR, listing each CDR3 protein once. The sample shows 800,000 to 950,000 distinct CDR3 sequences, approximately 32% of them seen only once. This clonotype originated in a human donor in good health (CMV status not recorded). Some clones in this sample may be carry-over from other donors' samples. This chain connects TRBV7-7 to TRBJ2-2; 13 bases agree with TRBD2. This specimen consisted of cultured CD8+ T cells from PBMCs, obtained from culture after CMV antigen stimulation. The CDR3 loop reads CASSLELAGGPVGTGELFF. The CDR3 coding sequence is TGTGCTAGCAGCCTTGAACTAGCGGGGGGGCCCGTGGGCACCGGGGAGCTGTTTTTT.